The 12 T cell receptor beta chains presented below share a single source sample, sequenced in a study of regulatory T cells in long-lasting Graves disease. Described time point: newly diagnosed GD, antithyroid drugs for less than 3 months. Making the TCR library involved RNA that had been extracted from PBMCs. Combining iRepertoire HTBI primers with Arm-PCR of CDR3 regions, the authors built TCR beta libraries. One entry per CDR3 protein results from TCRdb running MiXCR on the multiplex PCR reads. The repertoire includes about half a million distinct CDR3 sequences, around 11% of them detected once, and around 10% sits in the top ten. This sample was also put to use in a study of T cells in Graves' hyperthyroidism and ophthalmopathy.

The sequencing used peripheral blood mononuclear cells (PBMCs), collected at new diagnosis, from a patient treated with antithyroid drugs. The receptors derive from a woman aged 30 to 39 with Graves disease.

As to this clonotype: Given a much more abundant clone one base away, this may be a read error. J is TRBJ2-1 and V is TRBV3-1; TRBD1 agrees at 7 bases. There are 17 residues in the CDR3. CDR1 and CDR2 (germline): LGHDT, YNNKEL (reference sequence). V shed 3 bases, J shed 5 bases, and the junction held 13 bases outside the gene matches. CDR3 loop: CASSHLYRGTPHNEQFF. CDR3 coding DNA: TGTGCCAGCAGCCACCTCTACAGGGGCACCCCTCACAATGAGCAGTTCTTC.

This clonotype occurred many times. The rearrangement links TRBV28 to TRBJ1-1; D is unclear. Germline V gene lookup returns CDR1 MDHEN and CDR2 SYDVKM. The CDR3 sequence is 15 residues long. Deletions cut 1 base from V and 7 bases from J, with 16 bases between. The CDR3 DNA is TGTGCCAGCAGTTTATCCGCCCCAGGACGTGATGAAGCTTTCTTT. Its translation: CASSLSAPGRDEAFF.

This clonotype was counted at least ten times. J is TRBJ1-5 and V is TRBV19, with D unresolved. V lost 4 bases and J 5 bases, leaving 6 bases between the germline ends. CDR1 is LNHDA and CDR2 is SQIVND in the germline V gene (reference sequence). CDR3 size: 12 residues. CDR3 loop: CASSNPDQPQHF. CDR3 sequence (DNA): TGTGCCAGTAGTAACCCTGATCAGCCCCAGCATTTT.

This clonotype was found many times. CDR3: CSALTTHTGELFF. For the CDR3, the DNA is TGCAGTGCCCTAACCACACACACCGGGGAGCTGTTTTTT. The gene calls are TRBV20-1 and TRBJ2-2, with D unclear. The CDR3 extends over 13 amino acids. Per germline, CDR1 DFQATT and CDR2 SNEGSKA (reference sequence). Trimming left V 6 bases short and J 3 bases short, with 11 bases between.

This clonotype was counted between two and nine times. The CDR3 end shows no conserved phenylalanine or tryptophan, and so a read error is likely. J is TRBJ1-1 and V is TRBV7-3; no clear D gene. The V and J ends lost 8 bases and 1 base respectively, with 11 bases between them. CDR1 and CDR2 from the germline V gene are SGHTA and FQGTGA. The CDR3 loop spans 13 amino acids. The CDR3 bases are TGTGCCAGCCGTAGACGGGCGAACACTGAAGCTTTCCTT. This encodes CASRRRANTEAFL.

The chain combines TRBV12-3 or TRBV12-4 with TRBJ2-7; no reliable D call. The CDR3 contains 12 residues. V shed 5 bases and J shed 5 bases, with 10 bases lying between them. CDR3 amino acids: CASSNPSNEQYF. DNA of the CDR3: TGTGCCAGCAGTAACCCCTCGAACGAGCAGTACTTC.

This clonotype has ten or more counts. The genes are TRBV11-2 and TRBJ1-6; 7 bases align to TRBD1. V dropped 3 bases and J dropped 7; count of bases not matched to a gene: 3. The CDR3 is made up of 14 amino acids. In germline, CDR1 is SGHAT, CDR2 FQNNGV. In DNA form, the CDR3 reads TGTGCCAGCAGCTTCAGGGGGAGGAATTCACCCCTCCACTTT. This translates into CASSFRGRNSPLHF.

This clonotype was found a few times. The CDR3 region is CSAHDREDYGYTF. In DNA form, the CDR3 reads TGCAGTGCTCACGACAGGGAGGACTATGGCTACACCTTC. The V call is TRBV20-1, the J call TRBJ1-2; 7 nucleotides agree with TRBD1. Per germline, CDR1 DFQATT and CDR2 SNEGSKA (reference sequence). This CDR3 spans 13 amino acids. V lost 5 bases, J lost 3 bases, and 6 bases stayed unmatched.

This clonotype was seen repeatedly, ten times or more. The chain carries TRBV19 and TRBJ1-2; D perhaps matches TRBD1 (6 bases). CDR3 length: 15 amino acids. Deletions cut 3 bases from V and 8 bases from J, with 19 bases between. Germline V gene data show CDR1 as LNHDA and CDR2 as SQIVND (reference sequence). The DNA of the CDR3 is TGTGCCAGTAGTATCGCCTTCGGGGGGCGCGTAGGCTACACCTTC. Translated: CASSIAFGGRVGYTF.

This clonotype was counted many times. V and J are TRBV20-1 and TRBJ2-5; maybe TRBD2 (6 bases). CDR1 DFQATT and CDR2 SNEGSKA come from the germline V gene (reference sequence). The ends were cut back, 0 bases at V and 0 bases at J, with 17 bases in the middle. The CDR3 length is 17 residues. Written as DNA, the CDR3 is TGCAGTGCTAGAGATCGACGCGACAGCGGGTACCAAGAGACCCAGTACTTC. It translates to CSARDRRDSGYQETQYF.

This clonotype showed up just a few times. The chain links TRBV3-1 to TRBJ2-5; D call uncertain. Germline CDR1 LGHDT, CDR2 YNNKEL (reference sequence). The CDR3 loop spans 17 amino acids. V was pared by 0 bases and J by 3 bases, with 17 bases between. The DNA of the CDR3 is TGTGCCAGCAGCCAAGATCGTTTCCGGCCCCTGGAAGAGACCCAGTACTTC. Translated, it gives CASSQDRFRPLEETQYF.

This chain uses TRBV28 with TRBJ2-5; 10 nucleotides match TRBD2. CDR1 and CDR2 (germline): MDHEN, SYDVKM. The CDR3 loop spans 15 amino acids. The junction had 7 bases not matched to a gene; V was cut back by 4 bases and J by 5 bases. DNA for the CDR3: TGTGCCAGCAGTTCTCCGGGACTAGCGATCGAGACCCAGTACTTC. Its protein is CASSSPGLAIETQYF.